The rows below give T cell receptor beta chains drawn from one sample of a study of STAT5B mutations in CD4+ large granular lymphocyte leukemia. Sequencing was performed with immunoSEQ multiplex PCR; in TCRdb, only in-frame clones are kept and a portion is missing. The data hold some 32,000 clones, with about 82% observed a single time. The sample taken for sequencing was CD4+ T cells from blood buffy coats. The receptors come from a human donor in good health. The CDR3 runs from the conserved cysteine through the conserved F or W. The order of the fields is J gene, V gene, clone size, D gene, CDR3 length, CDR3 protein. A D gene is named only where the DNA matches it firmly. A clone size is listed for some rows: how often the clone was seen (once, few, many), or a class if it is expanded.

>TRBJ2-3|TRBV5-1|-|TRBD2|16
CASSEGGTTRTDTQYF
>TRBJ2-1|TRBV11-2|-|-|13
CASSLILASGQFF
>TRBJ2-5|TRBV18|-|-|14
CASSPMGDGETQYF
>TRBJ2-1|TRBV19|-|TRBD1|19
CASSIRGTGSSSSYNEQFF
>TRBJ2-5|TRBV28|-|TRBD2|15
CASSSAGGPQETQYF
>TRBJ2-2|TRBV5-1|-|-|15
CASSLPETNTGELFF
>TRBJ2-7|TRBV2|-|-|13
CASKRGLSYEQYF
>TRBJ2-6|TRBV28|-|-|14
CATAPVSGANVLTF
>TRBJ2-7|TRBV18|-|-|12
CASSPTGYEQYF
>TRBJ2-7|TRBV5-8|-|TRBD1|16
CASSWRDVTGGYEQYF
>-|TRBV7-2|-|-|14
CASSLQGQIDEQYF
>TRBJ2-3|TRBV7-2|-|-|15
CASSFRGRSTDTQYF
>TRBJ2-7|TRBV11-3|-|-|17
CASSLQRRGRVTYEQYF
>TRBJ2-6|TRBV5-1|-|-|16
CASSLGPNSGANVLTF
>TRBJ1-2|TRBV19|-|-|14
CASSIIQHAPGYTF
>TRBJ1-4|TRBV7-9|-|TRBD1|17
CASSPSDRGQTNEKLFF
>TRBJ2-5|TRBV2|-|-|14
CASTNRDRLKTQYF
>TRBJ2-7|TRBV10-3|few|TRBD2|14
CAISGGLPSYEQYF
>TRBJ1-5|TRBV6-1|-|TRBD1|14
CASSETGNNQSQHF
>TRBJ2-1|TRBV10-2|-|-|12
CATGTPYNEQFF
>TRBJ2-6|TRBV28|-|TRBD1|19
CASSRSGTGAPPGANVLTF
>TRBJ2-6|TRBV28|-|TRBD2|19
CASSIIGLAGGPGANVLTF
>TRBJ2-3|TRBV29-1|-|-|11
CSVYVGDTQYF
>TRBJ1-5|TRBV27|-|-|15
CASSFTGTRNQPQHF
>TRBJ1-1|TRBV5-8|-|-|15
CASSLDGRSVAEAFF
>TRBJ2-1|TRBV5-1|-|-|12
CASSLFRNEQFF
>TRBJ2-5|TRBV9|-|-|15
CASSEGGRIQETQYF
>TRBJ2-7|TRBV11-2|-|TRBD2|13
CASSPQRDNEQYF